Given below is one T cell receptor (beta chain) in context. TCRdb reprocessed the RT-PCR reads with MiXCR, giving one entry per CDR3 protein. Here the sample spans about 960,000 distinct CDR3 sequences, more than 15% being singletons. This sample is drawn from a study of patients and donors after allogeneic stem cell transplantation. Germline values: CDR1 MNHEY, CDR2 SMNVEV (reference sequence). V gave up 5 bases and J gave up 6 bases, with 17 bases separating them. This CDR3 has 15 amino acids. The receptor comes from a human donor who was either an allogeneic HSCT recipient or a stem cell or donor lymphocyte infusion donor (not recorded which). It is not recorded whose cells these are; they may come from a transplant donor. The specimen sequenced was blood, either unsorted or a sorted T cell fraction (not recorded which). The chain links TRBV27 to TRBJ2-1; the D gene is possibly TRBD2 (5 bases). The CDR3 reads CASSRSNFEGNEQFF. CDR3 DNA: TGTGCCAGCAGTCGTTCGAACTTCGAGGGCAATGAGCAGTTCTTC.